Listed below are T cell receptor beta chains from one sample, sequenced in a study of T cells expressing NK-cell markers. TCRdb re-called the 5' RACE reads and gives one entry per CDR3 protein, without DNA. This sample's clone table lists fewer than 400,000 distinct CDR3 sequences. Sample: blood T cells: a sorted CD56 or NKG2C T cell subset, CD4+ or CD8+ T cells, or bulk PBMC T cells (not recorded which). The origin of the receptors is a woman between 45 and 60 years old in good health. CDR3s include the opening cysteine and the closing phenylalanine or tryptophan.

TRBV18	TRBJ1-4	CASSPRRRINGEKLFF
TRBV7-9	TRBJ1-3	CASSLLLGQGRGNTIYF
TRBV20-1	TRBJ2-5	CSARPITTALAGTQYF
TRBV10-3	TRBJ2-1	CAISGLAGELGEQFF
TRBV11-2	TRBJ2-5	CASSLGLAGKTQYF
TRBV9	TRBJ2-5	CASSLGQVVETQYF
TRBV7-8	TRBJ2-1	CASTQRSGPTYEQFF
TRBV11-2	TRBJ1-2	CASSLFRGEDGYTF
TRBV19	TRBJ1-5	CASSDRGLGNIRNQPQHF
TRBV13	TRBJ1-1	CASSKGQAEAFF
TRBV6-5	TRBJ2-5	CASSYSKTGRGQETQYF
TRBV27	TRBJ2-5	CASSQTGPLETQYF
TRBV6-2/TRBV6-3	TRBJ2-3	CASSYSLPSGSRDTQYF